This T cell receptor beta chain was recovered during a study of shared clonotypes between healthy human individuals. Study summary: The study enrolled a couple of women and three men aged 18 to 49. Three CD4 naive, three CD4 memory, two CD8 naive and one CD8 memory plate were used per donor.

Generated by immunoSEQ multiplex PCR, the TCRdb table keeps only in-frame clones and is missing some. The sample shows roughly 2 million clones, 90% to 96% of them seen only once. V shed 2 bases, J shed 4 bases, and the junction held 8 bases outside the gene matches. CDR1 is SGHNT and CDR2 is YYREEE in the germline V gene (reference sequence). The CDR3 is made up of 15 amino acids. Study outcomes and limitations: Clonotypes that were shared across a handful of donors made up around 5% of naive CD4 clonotypes.

About this clone itself: The antigen is undetermined.

Healthy HIV-negative adults without recent acute infections or vaccinations served as donors. The chain has TRBV5-4 and TRBJ1-1; 7 bases are a match to TRBD1. Sequences were obtained from naive CD4+ T cells sorted from blood. Subset of the sample: CD45RA+ positively selected. The TCR was taken from a young man in good health. CDR3 region: CASSFRQGGGTEAFF. CDR3 sequence (DNA): TGTGCCAGCAGCTTCCGTCAGGGGGGCGGCACTGAAGCTTTCTTT.